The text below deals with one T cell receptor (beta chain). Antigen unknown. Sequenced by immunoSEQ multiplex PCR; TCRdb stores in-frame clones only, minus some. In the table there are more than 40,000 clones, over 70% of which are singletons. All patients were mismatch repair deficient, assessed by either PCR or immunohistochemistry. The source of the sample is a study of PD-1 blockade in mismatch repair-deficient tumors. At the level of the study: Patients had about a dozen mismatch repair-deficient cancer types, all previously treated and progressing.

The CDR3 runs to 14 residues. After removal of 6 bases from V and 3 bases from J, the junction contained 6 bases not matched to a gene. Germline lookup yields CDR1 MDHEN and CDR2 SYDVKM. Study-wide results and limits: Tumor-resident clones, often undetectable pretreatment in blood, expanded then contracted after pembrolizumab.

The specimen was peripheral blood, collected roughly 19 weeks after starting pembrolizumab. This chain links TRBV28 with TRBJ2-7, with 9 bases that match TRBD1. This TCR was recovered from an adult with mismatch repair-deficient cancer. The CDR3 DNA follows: TGTGCCAGCAGAACCGGGACAGGGAGCTACGAGCAGTACTTC. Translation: CASRTGTGSYEQYF.